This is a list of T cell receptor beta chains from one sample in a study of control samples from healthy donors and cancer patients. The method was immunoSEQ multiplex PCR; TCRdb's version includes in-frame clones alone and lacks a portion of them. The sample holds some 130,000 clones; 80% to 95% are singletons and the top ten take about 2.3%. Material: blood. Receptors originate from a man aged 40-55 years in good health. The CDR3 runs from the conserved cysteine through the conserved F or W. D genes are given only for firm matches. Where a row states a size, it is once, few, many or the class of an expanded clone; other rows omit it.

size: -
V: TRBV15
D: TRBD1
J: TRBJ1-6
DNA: TGTGCCACCAGCAGGGGGACAGGGGGTGAGACACCCCTCCACTTT
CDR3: CATSRGTGGETPLHF

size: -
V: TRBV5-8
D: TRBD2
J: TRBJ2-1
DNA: TGTGCCAGCAGCCTTCTCACGTTAGCGGGGGGGCCGTACAATGAGCAGTTCTTC
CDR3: CASSLLTLAGGPYNEQFF

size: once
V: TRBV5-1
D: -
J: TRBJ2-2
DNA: TGCGCCAGCAGCTACCGGGCCGAGGGGACCGGGGAGCTGTTTTTT
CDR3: CASSYRAEGTGELFF

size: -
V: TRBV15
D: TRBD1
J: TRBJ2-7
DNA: TGTGCCACCAGCCTGGACAGGGGGCCGTACGAGCAGTACTTC
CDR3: CATSLDRGPYEQYF

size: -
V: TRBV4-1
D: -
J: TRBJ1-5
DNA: TGCGCCAGCAGCCAAGATTGGGACAGCAATCAGCCCCAGCATTTT
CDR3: CASSQDWDSNQPQHF

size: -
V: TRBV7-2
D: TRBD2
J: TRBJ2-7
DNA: TGTGCCAGCAGCTTAAGCGGGGCTAGCTCCTACGAGCAGTACTTC
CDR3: CASSLSGASSYEQYF

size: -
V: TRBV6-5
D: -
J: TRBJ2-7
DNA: TGTGCCAGCAGTTACCTTGGCAGCGTGGAGCAGTACTTC
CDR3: CASSYLGSVEQYF

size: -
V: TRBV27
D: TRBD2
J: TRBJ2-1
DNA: TGTGCCAGCAGTTTAGCTGTAGCGGGGGGTGAGCAGTTCTTC
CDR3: CASSLAVAGGEQFF

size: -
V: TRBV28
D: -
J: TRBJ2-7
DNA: TGTGCCAGCCGCGGACTTATCGTTTCCGAGCAGTACTTC
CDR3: CASRGLIVSEQYF

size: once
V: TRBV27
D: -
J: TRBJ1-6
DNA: TGTGCCAGCACCTTAACAGGGTATTTGGGCTCACCCCTCCACTTT
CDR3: CASTLTGYLGSPLHF

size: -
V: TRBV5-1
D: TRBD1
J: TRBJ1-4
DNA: TGCGCCAGCAGCGCCGGGACAGGGGAGGAAAAACTGTTTTTT
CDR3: CASSAGTGEEKLFF

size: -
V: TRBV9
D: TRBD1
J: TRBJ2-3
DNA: TGTGCCAGCAGCGTTGGACAGGGAATTACAGATACGCAGTATTTT
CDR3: CASSVGQGITDTQYF

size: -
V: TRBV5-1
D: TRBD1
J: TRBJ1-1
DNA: TGCGCCAGCAGCCACAGGGGGCTTCTTGACACTGAAGCTTTCTTT
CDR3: CASSHRGLLDTEAFF

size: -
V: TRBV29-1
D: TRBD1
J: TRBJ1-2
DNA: TGCAGCGTTGGCCTCCGGGACAGGTTGGGTGGCTACACCTTC
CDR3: CSVGLRDRLGGYTF

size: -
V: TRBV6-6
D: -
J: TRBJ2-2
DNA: TGTGCCAGCAGTAAACAGGAGACCGGGGAGCTGTTTTTT
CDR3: CASSKQETGELFF

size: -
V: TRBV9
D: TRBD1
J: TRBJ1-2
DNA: TGTGCCAGCAGCACCGCCAAGGGGGCGCATGGCTACACCTTC
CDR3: CASSTAKGAHGYTF

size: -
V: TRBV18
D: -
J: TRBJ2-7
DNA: TGTGCCAGCTCACCACCGAGGGTCTCCTACGAGCAGTACTTC
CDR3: CASSPPRVSYEQYF

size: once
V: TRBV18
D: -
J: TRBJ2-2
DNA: TGTGCCAGCTCGACACTCAGGATGCCCACCGGGGAGCTGTTTTTT
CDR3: CASSTLRMPTGELFF

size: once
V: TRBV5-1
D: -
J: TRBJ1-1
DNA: TGCGCCAGCAGCTTGAGCGGGGGTGGGAACACTGAAGCTTTCTTT
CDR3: CASSLSGGGNTEAFF

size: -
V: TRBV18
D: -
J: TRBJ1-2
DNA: TGTGCCAGCTCACCGGGAGGAGGGGTCTATGGCTACACCTTC
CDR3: CASSPGGGVYGYTF

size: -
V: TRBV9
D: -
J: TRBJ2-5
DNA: TGTGCCAGCAGCGTAGGTGCAGGGCCTCAAGAGACCCAGTACTTC
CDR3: CASSVGAGPQETQYF

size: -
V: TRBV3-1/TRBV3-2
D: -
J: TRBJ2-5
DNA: TGTGCCAGCAGCCAAACGGAGGCGGGGACCCAGTACTTC
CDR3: CASSQTEAGTQYF

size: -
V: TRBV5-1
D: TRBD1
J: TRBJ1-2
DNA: TGCGCCAGCAGCGCAAACCAGGGGGTACATGGCTACACCTTT
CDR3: CASSANQGVHGYTF

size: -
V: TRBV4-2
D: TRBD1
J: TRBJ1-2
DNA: TGTGCCAGCAGCCAAGAAGTGGACAGGGTGTACTATGGCTACACCTTC
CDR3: CASSQEVDRVYYGYTF

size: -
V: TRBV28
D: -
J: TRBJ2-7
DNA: TGTGCCAGCAACCTGCCAGGTTTCTCTTACGAGCAGTACTTC
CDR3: CASNLPGFSYEQYF

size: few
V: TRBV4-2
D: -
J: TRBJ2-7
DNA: TGTGCCAGCAGCCAAGAAGGGCTCGAGCAGTACTTC
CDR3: CASSQEGLEQYF

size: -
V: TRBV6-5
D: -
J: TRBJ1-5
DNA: TGTGCCAGCAGTTACGTGGGTTTCGGTCAGCCCCAGCATTTT
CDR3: CASSYVGFGQPQHF

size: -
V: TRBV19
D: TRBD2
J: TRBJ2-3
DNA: TGTGCCAGTAGTATAGAATCTAGCGGGGGCCTAACATACACAGATACGCAGTATTTT
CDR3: CASSIESSGGLTYTDTQYF

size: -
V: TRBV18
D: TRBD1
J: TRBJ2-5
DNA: TGTGCCAGCTCACCGCTACAGGGGAAGGAGACCCAGTACTTC
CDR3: CASSPLQGKETQYF

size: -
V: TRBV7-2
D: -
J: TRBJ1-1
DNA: TGTGCCAGCAGCTTACACAGGAACACTGAAGCTTTCTTT
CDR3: CASSLHRNTEAFF